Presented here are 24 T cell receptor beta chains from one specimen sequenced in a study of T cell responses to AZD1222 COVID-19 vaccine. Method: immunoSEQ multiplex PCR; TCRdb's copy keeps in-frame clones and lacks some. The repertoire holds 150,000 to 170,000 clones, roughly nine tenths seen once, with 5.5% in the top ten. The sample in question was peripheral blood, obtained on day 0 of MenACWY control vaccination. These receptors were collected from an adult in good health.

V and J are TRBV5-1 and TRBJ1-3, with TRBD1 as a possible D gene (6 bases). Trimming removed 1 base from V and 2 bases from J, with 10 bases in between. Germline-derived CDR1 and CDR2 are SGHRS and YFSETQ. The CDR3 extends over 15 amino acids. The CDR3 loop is CASSLYGGPGNTIYF. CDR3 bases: TGCGCCAGCAGCTTGTACGGGGGGCCTGGAAACACCATATATTTT.

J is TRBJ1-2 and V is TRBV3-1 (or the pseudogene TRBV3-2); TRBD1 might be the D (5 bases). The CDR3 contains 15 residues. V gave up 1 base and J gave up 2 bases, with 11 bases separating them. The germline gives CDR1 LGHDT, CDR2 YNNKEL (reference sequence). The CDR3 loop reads CASSQVNRKNYGYTF. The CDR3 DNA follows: TGTGCCAGCAGCCAAGTTAACAGGAAAAACTATGGCTACACCTTC.

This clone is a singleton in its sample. The CDR3 DNA reads TGTGCCAGCAGCTCGCGTCCGGGACAGGACAATCAGCCCCAGCATTTT. This encodes CASSSRPGQDNQPQHF. J is TRBJ1-5 and V is TRBV5-5; 8 positions agree with TRBD1. The V gene's germline CDR1 is SGHKS and CDR2 YYEKEE (reference sequence). The CDR3 length is 16 residues. V lost 3 bases and J lost 3; bases outside the gene matches: 8.

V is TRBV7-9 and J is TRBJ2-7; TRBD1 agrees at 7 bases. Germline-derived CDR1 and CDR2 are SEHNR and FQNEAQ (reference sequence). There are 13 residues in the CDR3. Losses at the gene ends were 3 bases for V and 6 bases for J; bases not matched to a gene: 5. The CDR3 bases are TGTGCCAGCAGCTTCTTGGACAGGAGCGAGCAGTACTTC. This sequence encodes CASSFLDRSEQYF.

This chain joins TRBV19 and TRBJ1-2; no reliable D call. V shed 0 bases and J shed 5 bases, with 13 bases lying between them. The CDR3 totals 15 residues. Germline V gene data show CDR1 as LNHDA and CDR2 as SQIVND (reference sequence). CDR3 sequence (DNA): TGTGCCAGTAGTATAGATTCGTATTCGTATTATGGCTACACCTTC. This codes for CASSIDSYSYYGYTF.

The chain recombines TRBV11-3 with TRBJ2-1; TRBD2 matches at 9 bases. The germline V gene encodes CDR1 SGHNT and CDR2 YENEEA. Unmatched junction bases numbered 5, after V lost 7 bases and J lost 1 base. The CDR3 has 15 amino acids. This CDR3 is CASNPSGRSYNEQFF. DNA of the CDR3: TGTGCCAGCAACCCGAGCGGGAGGTCCTACAATGAGCAGTTCTTC.

CDR3 loop: CATRGPLYEQYV. In DNA form, the CDR3 reads TGTGCCACCAGGGGGCCCCTCTACGAGCAGTACGTC. The chain is built from TRBV27 and TRBJ2-7, with TRBD1 matching over 8 bases. Trimming took 10 bases from V and 3 from J; bases not matched to a gene: 5. The length of the CDR3 is 12 residues. Germline V gene data show CDR1 as MNHEY and CDR2 as SMNVEV (reference sequence).

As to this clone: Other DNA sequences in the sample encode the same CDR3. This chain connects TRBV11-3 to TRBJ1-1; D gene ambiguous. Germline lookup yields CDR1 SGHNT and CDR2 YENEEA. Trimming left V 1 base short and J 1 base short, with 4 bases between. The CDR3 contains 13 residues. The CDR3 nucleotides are TGTGCCAGCAGCTTAGGTCAGAACACTGAAGCTTTCTTT. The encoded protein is CASSLGQNTEAFF.

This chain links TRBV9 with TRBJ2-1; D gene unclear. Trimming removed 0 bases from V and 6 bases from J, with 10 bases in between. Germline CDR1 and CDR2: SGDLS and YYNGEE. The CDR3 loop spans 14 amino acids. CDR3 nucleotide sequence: TGTGCCAGCAGCGTAGAGCCCAGAGGCAATGAGCAGTTCTTC. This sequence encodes CASSVEPRGNEQFF.

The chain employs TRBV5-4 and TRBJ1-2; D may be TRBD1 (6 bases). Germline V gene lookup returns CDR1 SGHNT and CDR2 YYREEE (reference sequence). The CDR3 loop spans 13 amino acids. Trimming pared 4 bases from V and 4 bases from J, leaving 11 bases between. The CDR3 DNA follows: TGTGCCAGCAGCATAGACAGGTTCTATGGCTACACCTTC. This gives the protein CASSIDRFYGYTF.

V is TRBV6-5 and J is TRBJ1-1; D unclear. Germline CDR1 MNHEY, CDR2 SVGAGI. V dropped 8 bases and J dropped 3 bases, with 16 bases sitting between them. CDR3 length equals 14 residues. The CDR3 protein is CASRREIEYTEAFF. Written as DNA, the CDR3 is TGTGCCAGCCGGAGGGAGATAGAGTACACTGAAGCTTTCTTT.

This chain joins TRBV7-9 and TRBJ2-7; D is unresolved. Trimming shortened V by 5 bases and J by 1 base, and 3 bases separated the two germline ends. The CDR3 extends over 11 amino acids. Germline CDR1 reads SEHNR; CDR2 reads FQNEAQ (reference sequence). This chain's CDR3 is CASSESYEQYV. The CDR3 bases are TGTGCCAGCAGCGAATCCTACGAGCAGTACGTC.

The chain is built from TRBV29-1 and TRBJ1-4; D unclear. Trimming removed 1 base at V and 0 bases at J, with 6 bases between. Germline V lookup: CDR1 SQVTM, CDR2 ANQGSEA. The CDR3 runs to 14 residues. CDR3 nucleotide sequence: TGCAGCGTTGAAGCCTGGGCAACTAATGAAAAACTGTTTTTT. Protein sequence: CSVEAWATNEKLFF. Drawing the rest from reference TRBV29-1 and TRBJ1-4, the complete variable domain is SAVISQKPSRDICQRGTSLTIQCQVDSQVTMMFWYRQQPGQSLTLIATANQGSEATYESGFVIDKFPISRPNLTFSTLTVSNMSPEDSSIYLCSVEAWATNEKLFFGSGTQLSVL.

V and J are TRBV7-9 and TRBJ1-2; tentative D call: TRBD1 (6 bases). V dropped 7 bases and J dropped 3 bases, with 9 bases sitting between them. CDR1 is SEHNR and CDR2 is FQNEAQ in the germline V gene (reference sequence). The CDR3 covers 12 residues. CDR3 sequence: CASTTGYYGYTF. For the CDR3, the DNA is TGTGCCAGCACCACAGGGTACTATGGCTACACCTTC.

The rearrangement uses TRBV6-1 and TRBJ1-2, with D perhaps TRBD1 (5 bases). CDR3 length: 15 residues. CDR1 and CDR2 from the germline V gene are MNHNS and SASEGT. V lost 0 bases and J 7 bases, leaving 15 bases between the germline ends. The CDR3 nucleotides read TGTGCCAGCAGTGAAGCGCTTCGGGGGAGTCTTGGCTACACCTTC. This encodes CASSEALRGSLGYTF.

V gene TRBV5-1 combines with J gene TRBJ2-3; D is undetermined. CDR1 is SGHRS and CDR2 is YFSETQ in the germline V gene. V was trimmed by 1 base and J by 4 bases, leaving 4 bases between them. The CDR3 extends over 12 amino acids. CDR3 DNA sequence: TGCGCCAGCAGCTTGCCACCAGATACGCAGTATTTT. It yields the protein CASSLPPDTQYF. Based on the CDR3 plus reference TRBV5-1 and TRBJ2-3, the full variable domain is KAGVTQTPRYLIKTRGQQVTLSCSPISGHRSVSWYQQTPGQGLQFLFEYFSETQRNKGNFPGRFSGRQFSNSRSEMNVSTLELGDSALYLCASSLPPDTQYFGPGTRLTVL.

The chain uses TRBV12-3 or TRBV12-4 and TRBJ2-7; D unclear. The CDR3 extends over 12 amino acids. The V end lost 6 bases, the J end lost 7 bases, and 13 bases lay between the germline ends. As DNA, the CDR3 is TGTGCCAGCAGCCCCGGATCCGTTGAGCAGTACTTC. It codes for CASSPGSVEQYF.

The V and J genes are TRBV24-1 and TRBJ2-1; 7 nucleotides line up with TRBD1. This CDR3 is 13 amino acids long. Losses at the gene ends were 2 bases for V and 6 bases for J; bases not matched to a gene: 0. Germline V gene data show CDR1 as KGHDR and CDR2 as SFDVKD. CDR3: CATSDYRGNEQFF. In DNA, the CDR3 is TGTGCCACCAGTGATTACAGGGGCAATGAGCAGTTCTTC.

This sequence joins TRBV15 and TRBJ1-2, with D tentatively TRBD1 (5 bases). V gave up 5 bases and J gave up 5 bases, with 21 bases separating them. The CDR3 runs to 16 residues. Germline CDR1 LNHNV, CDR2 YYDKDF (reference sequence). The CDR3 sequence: CATSGGGGEVWYGYTF. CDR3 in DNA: TGTGCCACCAGCGGCGGGGGTGGTGAGGTTTGGTATGGCTACACCTTC.

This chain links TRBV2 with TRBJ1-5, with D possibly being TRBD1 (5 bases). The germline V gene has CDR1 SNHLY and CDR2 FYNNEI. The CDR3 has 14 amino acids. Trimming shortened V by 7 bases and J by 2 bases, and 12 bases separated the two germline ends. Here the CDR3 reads CASTVEGGNQPQHF. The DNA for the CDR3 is TGTGCCAGCACGGTCGAAGGGGGCAATCAGCCCCAGCATTTT. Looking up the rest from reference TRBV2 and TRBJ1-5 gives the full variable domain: EPEVTQTPSHQVTQMGQEVILRCVPISNHLYFYWYRQILGQKVEFLVSFYNNEISEKSEIFDDQFSVERPDGSNFTLKIRSTKLEDSAMYFCASTVEGGNQPQHFGDGTRLSIL.

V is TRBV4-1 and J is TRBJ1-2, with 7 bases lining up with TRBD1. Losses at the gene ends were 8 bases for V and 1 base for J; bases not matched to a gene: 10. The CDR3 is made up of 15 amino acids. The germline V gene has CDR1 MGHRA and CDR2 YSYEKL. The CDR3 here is CASLGVSGGNYGYTF. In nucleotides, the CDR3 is TGCGCCAGCCTAGGGGTGTCAGGGGGTAACTATGGCTACACCTTC.

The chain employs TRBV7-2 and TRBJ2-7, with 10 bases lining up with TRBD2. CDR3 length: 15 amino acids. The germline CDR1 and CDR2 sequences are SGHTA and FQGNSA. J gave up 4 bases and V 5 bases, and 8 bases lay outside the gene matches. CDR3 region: CASSAGSGRLYEQYF. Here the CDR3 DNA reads TGTGCCAGCAGCGCCGGTAGCGGGAGGTTATACGAGCAGTACTTC.

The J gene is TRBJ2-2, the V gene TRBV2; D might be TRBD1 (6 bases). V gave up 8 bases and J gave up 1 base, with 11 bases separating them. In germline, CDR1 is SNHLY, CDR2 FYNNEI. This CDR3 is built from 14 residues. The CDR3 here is CASQAGVNTGELFF. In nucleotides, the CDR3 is TGTGCCAGCCAGGCAGGGGTGAACACCGGGGAGCTGTTTTTT.

The DNA of the CDR3 is TGTGCCAGCAGCGTAGTTTCGCGGTCAGTTGGAAACACCATATATTTT. Protein sequence: CASSVVSRSVGNTIYF. The chain recombines TRBV9 with TRBJ1-3; no clear D. Germline-derived CDR1 and CDR2 are SGDLS and YYNGEE. CDR3 size: 16 residues. The ends were cut back, 0 bases at V and 3 bases at J, with 13 bases in the middle. The full variable domain, completed using reference TRBV9 and TRBJ1-3, is DSGVTQTPKHLITATGQRVTLRCSPRSGDLSVYWYQQSLDQGLQFLIQYYNGEERAKGNILERFSAQQFPDLHSELNLSSLELGDSALYFCASSVVSRSVGNTIYFGEGSWLTVV.